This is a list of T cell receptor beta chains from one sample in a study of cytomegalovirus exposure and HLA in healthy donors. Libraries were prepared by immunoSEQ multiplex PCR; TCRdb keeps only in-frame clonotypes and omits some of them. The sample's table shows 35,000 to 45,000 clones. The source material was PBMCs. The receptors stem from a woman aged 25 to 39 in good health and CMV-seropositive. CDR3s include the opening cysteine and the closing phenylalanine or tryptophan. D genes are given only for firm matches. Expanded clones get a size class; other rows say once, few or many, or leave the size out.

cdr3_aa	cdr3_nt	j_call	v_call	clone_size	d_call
CASSAQGAHTEDFF	TGTGCCAGCAGTGCACAGGGGGCTCACACTGAAGATTTCTTT	TRBJ1-1	TRBV6-5	NA	TRBD1
CASIARGGDYGYTF	TGTGCCAGTATCGCGAGAGGGGGAGATTATGGCTACACCTTC	TRBJ1-2	TRBV19	NA	NA
CASSPQFGIQYF	TGTGCCAGCAGCCCACAGTTCGGCATTCAGTACTTC	TRBJ2-4	TRBV11-1	NA	NA
CASSISPGLAYEQYF	TGTGCCAGCAGCATATCCCCCGGACTCGCCTACGAGCAGTACTTC	TRBJ2-7	TRBV2	NA	NA
CASSQDSGTGNSGYTF	TGTGCCAGCAGCCAAGATTCAGGGACAGGGAATAGTGGCTACACCTTC	TRBJ1-2	TRBV14	NA	TRBD1
CASSLAIQGGEQFF	TGTGCCAGCAGCTTAGCGATTCAGGGTGGTGAGCAGTTCTTC	TRBJ2-1	TRBV7-9	NA	NA
CASSEGQGFEQFF	TGTGCCAGCAGCGAGGGACAGGGCTTTGAGCAGTTCTTC	TRBJ2-1	TRBV7-2	NA	TRBD1
CASSAGQGGYEQYF	TGCGCCAGCAGCGCGGGACAGGGAGGGTACGAGCAGTACTTC	TRBJ2-7	TRBV5-1	NA	TRBD1
CASSADREINIQYF	TGTGCCAGCAGTGCCGACAGGGAAATCAACATTCAGTACTTC	TRBJ2-4	TRBV25-1	NA	TRBD1
CASSDDLKSPLHF	TGTGCCAGCAGCGACGACTTGAAATCACCCCTCCACTTT	TRBJ1-6	TRBV5-6	NA	NA
CASSWEASGYF	TGTGCCAGCAGTTGGGAGGCATCGGGGTACTTC	TRBJ2-7	TRBV6-1	NA	NA
CASSLTASGGKETQYF	TGTGCCAGCAGTTTAACGGCCAGCGGGGGGAAAGAGACCCAGTACTTC	TRBJ2-5	TRBV27	NA	TRBD2
CASSYSRTGGSEAFF	TGTGCCAGCAGTTACTCCAGGACAGGGGGCTCTGAAGCTTTCTTT	TRBJ1-1	TRBV6-5	NA	TRBD1
CASSYETGTGSEQYF	TGTGCCAGCAGTTATGAAACAGGGACAGGTTCCGAGCAGTACTTC	TRBJ2-7	TRBV6-6	NA	TRBD1
CASSLAGLTDTQYF	TGTGCCAGCAGTTTAGCCGGTTTGACAGATACGCAGTATTTT	TRBJ2-3	TRBV28	NA	NA
CASSLGTGDLGYGYTF	TGTGCCAGCAGTTTAGGTACAGGGGACCTGGGGTATGGCTACACCTTC	TRBJ1-2	TRBV6-5	NA	TRBD1
CASSFRGDEQFF	TGTGCCAGCAGCTTCAGGGGAGATGAGCAGTTCTTC	TRBJ2-1	TRBV7-9	NA	NA
CASSLSGAAHEQYF	TGTGCCAGCAGCTTAAGTGGGGCGGCCCACGAGCAGTACTTC	TRBJ2-7	TRBV5-5	NA	NA
CASRRQRRDRVAGNSPLHF	TGTGCCAGCAGGCGGCAAAGACGGGACAGGGTGGCGGGGAATTCACCCCTCCACTTT	TRBJ1-6	TRBV28	NA	TRBD1
CAWSVNSRGEKLFF	TGTGCCTGGAGTGTAAATTCTCGCGGGGAAAAACTGTTTTTT	TRBJ1-4	TRBV30	NA	NA
CASSLNGGYGQFF	TGTGCCAGCAGCTTGAATGGGGGGTATGGGCAGTTCTTC	TRBJ2-1	TRBV11-3	NA	NA
CASSQDYGYTF	TGTGCCAGCAGCCAGGACTATGGCTACACCTTC	TRBJ1-2	TRBV28	NA	NA
CASSLRPRGQTNTGELFF	TGCGCCAGCAGCTTACGACCGAGAGGACAGACCAACACCGGGGAGCTGTTTTTT	TRBJ2-2	TRBV5-1	NA	NA
CASRKLGGTGPIYGYTF	TGTGCCAGCAGGAAATTGGGGGGGACAGGGCCTATCTATGGCTACACCTTC	TRBJ1-2	TRBV7-2	NA	TRBD1
CASSRDSPYQPQHF	TGTGCCAGCAGCCGCGACAGCCCCTATCAGCCCCAGCATTTT	TRBJ1-5	TRBV11-2	NA	NA
CASSVGDREDTQYF	TGTGCCAGCAGCGTGGGGGACAGGGAAGATACGCAGTATTTT	TRBJ2-3	TRBV7-9	NA	TRBD1
CAWREGTGGGSNQPQHF	TGTGCCTGGAGGGAGGGGACAGGGGGGGGTAGCAATCAGCCCCAGCATTTT	TRBJ1-5	TRBV30	NA	TRBD1
CASSSQGYSNQPQHF	TGTGCCAGCAGTTCGCAGGGATATAGCAATCAGCCCCAGCATTTT	TRBJ1-5	TRBV27	NA	NA
CASSEEGQGFRNQPQHF	TGTGCCAGTAGTGAAGAGGGACAGGGGTTTCGTAATCAGCCCCAGCATTTT	TRBJ1-5	TRBV19	NA	TRBD1
CASSSPTGGGYNEQFF	TGCGCCAGCAGCTCCCCGACAGGGGGCGGCTACAATGAGCAGTTCTTC	TRBJ2-1	TRBV5-1	NA	TRBD1
CASSFGQKETQYF	TGTGCTAGCAGTTTTGGACAGAAAGAGACCCAGTACTTC	TRBJ2-5	TRBV7-7	NA	NA
CASGRPGGRTQYF	TGTGCCAGTGGACGTCCGGGCGGGCGGACCCAGTACTTC	TRBJ2-5	TRBV28	NA	NA
CAISELAGGETQYF	TGTGCCATCAGTGAACTAGCGGGCGGGGAGACCCAGTACTTC	TRBJ2-5	TRBV10-3	NA	TRBD2
CASSFSSGEETQYF	TGCGCCAGCAGCTTTAGTTCAGGCGAAGAGACCCAGTACTTC	TRBJ2-5	TRBV5-1	NA	NA
CASSPLQPGLYGYTF	TGTGCCAGTAGTCCCCTGCAACCGGGACTCTATGGCTACACCTTC	TRBJ1-2	TRBV19	NA	NA
CASSSGQGNEKLFF	TGTGCCAGCAGCTCCGGACAGGGTAATGAAAAACTGTTTTTT	TRBJ1-4	TRBV5-8	NA	TRBD1
CASSDARQGAREQYF	TGCGCCAGCAGTGATGCCCGGCAGGGGGCGAGGGAGCAGTACTTC	TRBJ2-7	TRBV10-1	NA	TRBD1
CASSDVRDRVRGYTF	TGTGCCAGCAGTGATGTCCGGGACAGGGTTCGCGGCTACACCTTC	TRBJ1-2	TRBV25-1	NA	TRBD1
CASSQDRGNTGELFF	TGCGCCAGCAGCCAAGACAGGGGAAACACCGGGGAGCTGTTTTTT	TRBJ2-2	TRBV5-1	NA	TRBD1
CASSQARDRGRETQYF	TGTGCCAGCAGCCAAGCCCGGGACAGGGGCCGAGAGACCCAGTACTTC	TRBJ2-5	TRBV4-2	NA	TRBD1
CASRDRDHSYEQYF	TGTGCCAGCAGAGACAGGGACCACTCCTACGAGCAGTACTTC	TRBJ2-7	TRBV28	NA	TRBD1
CASSGRQESLGNTIYF	TGTGCCAGCAGCGGACGACAGGAGTCCCTTGGAAACACCATATATTTT	TRBJ1-3	TRBV7-2	NA	NA
CASSSVNSPLHF	TGTGCCAGTAGTTCCGTAAATTCACCCCTCCACTTT	TRBJ1-6	TRBV19	NA	NA
CASSKGQGNTGELFF	TGCGCCAGCAGCAAGGGACAGGGCAACACCGGGGAGCTGTTTTTT	TRBJ2-2	TRBV5-1	NA	TRBD1
CASSSNPGRPYGYTF	TGTGCCAGCAGCTCAAATCCAGGGCGCCCCTATGGCTACACCTTC	TRBJ1-2	TRBV7-9	NA	NA
CASSRLGRGDRPQHF	TGTGCCAGCAGTCGATTAGGCAGGGGAGACCGGCCCCAGCATTTT	TRBJ1-5	TRBV6-5	NA	NA
CASSLGDRTPVGLNTEAFF	TGCGCCAGCAGCTTGGGGGACAGGACACCGGTAGGTTTGAACACTGAAGCTTTCTTT	TRBJ1-1	TRBV5-1	medium-sized	TRBD1
CASSLTSGGTYEQYF	TGCGCCAGCAGCTTGACTAGCGGGGGAACCTACGAGCAGTACTTC	TRBJ2-7	TRBV5-1	NA	TRBD2
CASSLRTGSETQYF	TGTGCCAGCAGCTTAAGGACAGGGTCGGAGACCCAGTACTTC	TRBJ2-5	TRBV7-9	NA	TRBD1
CASSLESAAYEQYF	TGCGCCAGCAGCTTGGAATCCGCGGCATACGAGCAGTACTTC	TRBJ2-7	TRBV5-1	NA	NA
CASRTGARNQPQHF	TGTGCCAGCAGGACAGGGGCACGCAATCAGCCCCAGCATTTT	TRBJ1-5	TRBV28	NA	TRBD1
CASSWDRETQYF	TGTGCCAGCAGTTGGGACAGGGAGACCCAGTACTTC	TRBJ2-5	TRBV6-6	NA	TRBD1
CASSVLRDRGNSPLHF	TGTGCCAGCAGCGTACTCCGGGACAGGGGTAATTCACCCCTCCACTTT	TRBJ1-6	TRBV11-2	NA	TRBD1
CASSSTGGYEKLFF	TGTGCCAGCAGCTCGACAGGCGGCTATGAAAAACTGTTTTTT	TRBJ1-4	TRBV7-2	NA	NA
CASSLVPLGGARYAVF	TGTGCCAGCAGCTTAGTCCCCTTGGGGGGGGCAAGATACGCAGTATTT	TRBJ2-3	TRBV11-2	NA	NA
CASSPAGGPSYNEQFF	TGTGCCAGCAGCCCAGCGGGGGGCCCCTCCTACAATGAGCAGTTCTTC	TRBJ2-1	TRBV11-2	NA	TRBD2
CASSRDREETQYF	TGTGCCAGCAGCCGCGACAGGGAAGAGACCCAGTACTTC	TRBJ2-5	TRBV11-2	NA	TRBD1